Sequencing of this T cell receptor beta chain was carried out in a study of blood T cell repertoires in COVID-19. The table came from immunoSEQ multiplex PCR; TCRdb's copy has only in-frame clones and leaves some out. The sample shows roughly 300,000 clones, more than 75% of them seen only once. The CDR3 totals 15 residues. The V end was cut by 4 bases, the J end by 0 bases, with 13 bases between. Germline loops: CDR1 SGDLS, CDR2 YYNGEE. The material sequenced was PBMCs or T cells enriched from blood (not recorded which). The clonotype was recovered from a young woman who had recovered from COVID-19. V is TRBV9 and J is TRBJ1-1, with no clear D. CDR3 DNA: TGTGCCAGCAGCTCCGGGGTGGGAATGAACACTGAAGCTTTCTTT. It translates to CASSSGVGMNTEAFF.